This record looks at one T cell receptor (beta chain) sequence and its context. Its antigen is still unknown. This sample is drawn from a study of a mutant IDH1 vaccine in newly diagnosed glioma. Study in general: Before enrollment, patients got radiotherapy alone, temozolomide alone, or mostly the combination. Participants attended visit V12, the safety follow-up, at week 35, and then attended visit V13 at week 47.

Generated by immunoSEQ multiplex PCR, the TCRdb table keeps only in-frame clones and is missing some. The data show some 66,000 clones, 84% seen once. Notes on the study in general: A vaccine-induced immune response developed in about 93% of the patients.

Time point indicated: week 35, safety follow-up. In every dose of vaccine, 300 ug of mutant IDH1 20-mer peptide was given alongside topical imiquimod. This CDR3 contains 14 residues. Germline V gene lookup returns CDR1 SGHRS and CDR2 YFSETQ. V lost 1 base and J 6 bases, leaving 13 bases between the germline ends. The material sequenced was PBMCs, taken from a glioma patient whose treatment included an IDH1 peptide vaccine. The TCR comes from a man aged 30 to 45 with glioma. This chain connects TRBV5-1 to TRBJ1-2; D is perhaps TRBD1 (5 bases). The CDR3 is CASSLLQEAHGYTF. In nucleotides, the CDR3 is TGCGCCAGCAGCTTGTTACAGGAGGCCCATGGCTACACCTTC. Filled out from reference TRBV5-1 and TRBJ1-2, the complete variable domain reads KAGVTQTPRYLIKTRGQQVTLSCSPISGHRSVSWYQQTPGQGLQFLFEYFSETQRNKGNFPGRFSGRQFSNSRSEMNVSTLELGDSALYLCASSLLQEAHGYTFGSGTRLTVV.